This entry is about one T cell receptor (beta chain). Sequencing used immunoSEQ multiplex PCR; TCRdb keeps in-frame clones, though not all of them. The repertoire holds under 100,000 clones, with around 95% as singletons. The source of the sample is a study of technical replicates of blood from several donors. The CDR3 is 14 amino acids. The germline V gene encodes CDR1 LNHDA and CDR2 SQIVND (reference sequence). The V end lost 7 bases, the J end lost 4 bases, and 16 bases lay between the germline ends. The sequence was collected from a human donor in good health. The specimen sequenced was T cells isolated from PBMCs. The V gene is TRBV19, the J gene TRBJ1-2; D gene unclear. DNA for the CDR3: TGTGCCAGTAATCCAGGTTCCCGTCTCTATGGCTACACCTTC. Its translation: CASNPGSRLYGYTF.